A single sample is the source of the 21 T cell receptor beta chains below, sequenced in a study of T cells in Graves' hyperthyroidism and ophthalmopathy. It was RNA transcripts that yielded the amplified TCR beta CDR3 regions. A first-round RT-PCR of the TCR CDR3 used the HTBI primer set. From the multiplex PCR reads, TCRdb called clonotypes with MiXCR, one entry per CDR3 protein. The repertoire has under 600,000 distinct CDR3 sequences, more than 15% of them found once; the top ten carry under 3.5%. Sequenced material: blood. Receptors originate from a woman in her thirties or forties with Graves' ophthalmopathy.

The chain employs TRBV6-1 and TRBJ2-3; 10 nucleotides line up with TRBD2. The CDR3 runs to 16 residues. V gave up 4 bases and J gave up 2 bases; unmatched junction bases: 6. CDR1 and CDR2 (germline): MNHNS, SASEGT. CDR3 DNA: TGTGCCAGCAGTGTCCCAGCGGGGGGGCTCACAGATACGCAGTATTTT. Its protein is CASSVPAGGLTDTQYF.

CDR3 sequence reads: CASRSGTGEYNEQFF. The CDR3, as DNA: TGCGCCAGCAGGTCCGGGACTGGGGAATACAATGAGCAGTTCTTC. The chain combines TRBV5-1 with TRBJ2-1, with D maybe TRBD2 (6 bases). Trimming removed 5 bases from V and 4 bases from J, with 16 bases in between. Germline loops: CDR1 SGHRS, CDR2 YFSETQ. The CDR3 loop spans 15 amino acids.

V is TRBV19 and J is TRBJ1-1; D perhaps matches TRBD1 (6 bases). The CDR3 consists of 15 residues. Germline V lookup: CDR1 LNHDA, CDR2 SQIVND (reference sequence). Trimming took off 9 bases at V and 4 bases at J, with 21 bases between the two ends. DNA for the CDR3: TGTGCCAGCTCCTCGGGGGAGGGGGGCGGCACTGAAGCTTTCTTT. Its translation is CASSSGEGGGTEAFF.

V is TRBV30 and J is TRBJ2-2; the match to TRBD1 covers 8 bases. Germline V gene sequence: CDR1 GTSNPN, CDR2 SVGIG (reference sequence). The CDR3 contains 14 residues. The ends lost 5 bases at V and 1 base at J; junction bases unmatched: 3. The chain's CDR3 is CAWDRGRNTGELFF. CDR3 nucleotides: TGTGCCTGGGACAGGGGTCGGAACACCGGGGAGCTGTTTTTT.

The chain links TRBV27 to TRBJ2-7; tentatively, D is TRBD2 (7 bases). Germline-derived CDR1 and CDR2 are MNHEY and SMNVEV (reference sequence). The V end was cut by 2 bases, the J end by 3 bases, with 14 bases between. The CDR3 extends over 15 amino acids. CDR3 sequence (DNA): TGTGCCAGCAGTTTAAGCGGGGACACTATCTACGAGCAGTACTTC. Translation: CASSLSGDTIYEQYF.

This clonotype was seen ten or more times. V is TRBV28 and J is TRBJ1-4, with 9 positions matching TRBD1. Germline CDR1 MDHEN, CDR2 SYDVKM. With 4 bases clipped from V and 5 bases from J, the junction kept 5 bases outside the gene matches. The length of the CDR3 is 15 residues. This CDR3 reads CASSSTGGRNEKLFF. The CDR3 bases are TGTGCCAGCAGTTCGACAGGGGGTCGGAATGAAAAACTGTTTTTT.

V is TRBV6-1 and J is TRBJ1-2; a weak D match, TRBD1 (5 bases). CDR3 length: 14 amino acids. Trimming removed 3 bases at V and 8 bases at J, with 16 bases between. Germline V lookup: CDR1 MNHNS, CDR2 SASEGT. CDR3 sequence: CASSDVDRRGGYTF. The CDR3 bases are TGTGCCAGCAGTGATGTCGACAGAAGGGGCGGCTACACCTTC.

This clonotype appeared many times. The chain employs TRBV28 and TRBJ2-7; D gene ambiguous. V shed 10 bases and J shed 6 bases, with 16 bases lying between them. Germline loops: CDR1 MDHEN, CDR2 SYDVKM. The CDR3 spans 12 residues. CDR3 residues: CATTGPLSEQYF. CDR3 bases: TGTGCCACCACCGGGCCCCTTTCCGAGCAGTACTTC. Full variable domain (outside the CDR3, taken from reference TRBV28 and TRBJ2-7): DVKVTQSSRYLVKRTGEKVFLECVQDMDHENMFWYRQDPGLGLRLIYFSYDVKMKEKGDIPEGYSVSREKKERFSLILESASTNQTSMYLCATTGPLSEQYFGPGTRLTVT.

The chain joins TRBV5-8 to TRBJ2-5; 12 bases map to TRBD2. Germline V gene sequence: CDR1 SGHTS, CDR2 YDEGEE. Trimming cost V 4 bases and J 3 bases; bases outside gene matches: 7. The CDR3 spans 16 residues. CDR3 loop: CASSRPTSGREETQYF. The CDR3 DNA reads as TGTGCCAGCAGCCGGCCGACTAGCGGGAGAGAAGAGACCCAGTACTTC.

This clonotype came up many times. This chain uses TRBV12-3 or TRBV12-4 with TRBJ2-3; TRBD1 aligns across 8 bases. The V segment lost 8 bases and the J segment 2 bases; nucleotides outside the gene matches: 6. The CDR3 consists of 14 residues. The CDR3 region is CASRQGLDTDTQYF. CDR3 nucleotides: TGTGCCAGCCGACAGGGGCTAGACACAGATACGCAGTATTTT.

The table lists this clonotype with a few counts. V gene TRBV7-3 combines with J gene TRBJ2-7, with D uncertain. Germline lookup yields CDR1 SGHTA and CDR2 FQGTGA. This CDR3 has 14 amino acids. V lost 1 base and J lost 2, with 9 bases in between. DNA for the CDR3: TGTGCCAGCAGCTTAAGGTGGGGTCCCTACGAGCAGTACTTC. Protein sequence: CASSLRWGPYEQYF.

This clonotype showed up just a few times. The chain is built from TRBV12-3 or TRBV12-4 and TRBJ2-7; 7 nucleotides match TRBD1. CDR3 length: 13 amino acids. V lost 6 bases, J lost 3 bases, and 5 bases stayed unmatched. The CDR3 region has the DNA TGTGCCAGCAGCCGCTGGACAGGCTACGAGCAGTACTTC. Its protein product is CASSRWTGYEQYF.

This chain links TRBV3-1 with TRBJ1-2, with D perhaps matching TRBD1 (5 bases). This CDR3 contains 12 residues. Per the germline V gene, CDR1 is LGHDT and CDR2 is YNNKEL (reference sequence). Trimming shortened V by 1 base and J by 13 bases, and 13 bases separated the two germline ends. CDR3 region: CASSQANWDFTF. In DNA form, the CDR3 reads TGTGCCAGCAGCCAAGCGAACTGGGACTTCACCTTC.

This clonotype was counted many times. This sequence joins TRBV6-1 and TRBJ2-3; no firm D call. In germline, CDR1 is MNHNS, CDR2 SASEGT. V was cut by 1 base and J by 3 bases, with 17 bases left in between. CDR3 length equals 17 residues. The CDR3 here is CASSEGRGRRATDTQYF. The CDR3 nucleotides are TGTGCCAGCAGTGAAGGGAGAGGCAGACGCGCTACAGATACGCAGTATTTT.

CDR3 amino acids: CATKGLNNEKLFF. Written as DNA, the CDR3 is TGTGCCACCAAGGGACTGAATAATGAAAAACTGTTTTTT. The V gene is TRBV15, the J gene TRBJ1-4; D is perhaps TRBD1 (5 bases). Germline V gene sequence: CDR1 LNHNV, CDR2 YYDKDF (reference sequence). This CDR3 contains 13 residues. The ends were cut back, 7 bases at V and 4 bases at J, with 10 bases in the middle.

Comment on this clonotype: This likely comes from a read error, as the CDR3 has no conserved phenylalanine or tryptophan at its end. The V and J genes are TRBV4-1 and TRBJ2-5, with unresolved D. Germline V lookup: CDR1 MGHRA, CDR2 YSYEKL. The CDR3 runs to 15 residues. The V end lost 4 bases, the J end lost 4 bases, and 16 bases lay between the germline ends. The CDR3 reads CASSLSFSAAETQYL. The DNA of the CDR3 is TGCGCCAGCAGCCTCAGTTTTTCGGCAGCAGAGACCCAGTACCTC.

This clonotype has a count of ten or more. The chain joins TRBV20-1 to TRBJ2-1, with 8 bases lining up with TRBD2. The CDR3 is 14 amino acids. V dropped 0 bases and J dropped 6; count of bases not matched to a gene: 4. Germline assignment: CDR1 DFQATT and CDR2 SNEGSKA (reference sequence). The CDR3 sequence: CSARDPSGSNEQFF. DNA of the CDR3: TGCAGTGCTAGAGATCCAAGCGGGAGCAATGAGCAGTTCTTC.

This clonotype has ten or more counts. V gene TRBV7-8 combines with J gene TRBJ2-7; no clear D. CDR1 is SGHVS and CDR2 is FQNEAQ in the germline V gene. V lost 1 base, J lost 4 bases, and 11 bases lay in between. There are 14 residues in the CDR3. The CDR3 bases are TGTGCCAGCAGCTTAGGGAGACGCGAGTACGAGCAGTACTTC. This translates into CASSLGRREYEQYF.

This clonotype was detected a few times. CDR3 sequence reads: CASSLQGGAETQYF. CDR3 nucleotide sequence: TGTGCCAGCAGTTTGCAGGGGGGAGCAGAGACCCAGTACTTC. This rearrangement joins TRBV2 to TRBJ2-5, with D perhaps matching TRBD1 (7 bases). CDR1 and CDR2 (germline): SNHLY, FYNNEI. This CDR3 has 14 residues. V gave up 5 bases and J gave up 4 bases, with 14 bases separating them.

The V and J genes are TRBV20-1 and TRBJ2-7; TRBD1 matches at 8 bases. The CDR3 length is 12 residues. From germline, CDR1 is DFQATT and CDR2 SNEGSKA (reference sequence). The CDR3: CSSEGQAYEQYF. The DNA of the CDR3 is TGCAGCTCGGAGGGACAGGCCTACGAGCAGTACTTC.

The V and J genes are TRBV5-6 and TRBJ2-3; D unclear. This CDR3 is built from 14 residues. Trimming removed 3 bases at V and 0 bases at J, with 8 bases between. Per germline, CDR1 SGHDT and CDR2 YYEEEE. CDR3 in amino acids: CASSSDSSTDTQYF. The DNA of the CDR3 is TGTGCCAGCAGCTCCGACTCTAGCACAGATACGCAGTATTTT. Filled out from reference TRBV5-6 and TRBJ2-3, the complete variable domain reads DAGVTQSPTHLIKTRGQQVTLRCSPKSGHDTVSWYQQALGQGPQFIFQYYEEEERQRGNFPDRFSGHQFPNYSSELNVNALLLGDSALYLCASSSDSSTDTQYFGPGTRLTVL.